This TCR beta chain is drawn from a study of siplizumab effects on memory and regulatory T cells (dated by TCRdb to the late 2010s). Notes on the research overall: The study looked at the effect of siplizumab, an anti-CD2 antibody, on alloreactive T-cell subsets in allogeneic mixed lymphocyte reactions made from human PBMCs.

From cysteine to phenylalanine, the CDR3 is 12 amino acids long. The entry retains the CDR3 DNA only, 36 bases that are in frame from base 1. According to the germline V gene, CDR1 reads MNHNS and CDR2 reads SASEGT. V is cut by 0 bases and J by 8 bases, and the space between the germline ends is 7 bases. Receptor amplification or capture employed the immunoSEQ multiplex PCR assay. The deep sequencing platform assayed roughly 10^5 TCR templates per sample. Genomic DNA extracted from sorted T cells was used for TCRbeta CDR3 sequencing. In the paper's pipeline: The R programming language was used for clonal analysis of the TCRbeta CDR3 data. Comparing unstimulated samples against CFSE-low samples taken after the reaction was how alloreactive CD4+ and CD8+ clones were defined. Alloreactive CD4+ clones were assigned to regulatory or non-regulatory origin by matching sequences to sorted unstimulated Treg and non-Treg repertoires. Held by TCRdb, this immuneACCESS table contains in-frame sequences only and omits some clones. Under half of the omission traces to an unresolved V gene where checked; the cause of the rest is unknown. The V and J calls and clone size are taken from that table; D and trimming were inferred from the DNA. The sample contains roughly 9,000 clones, over 60% of them found a single time. The ten biggest clones cover less than 80% of the sample.

In addition, sequencing in three donor pairs included unstimulated CD8+ effector memory subsets alongside CD4+ naive, CD8+ naive, CD8+ TEMRA and CD4+ memory subsets. Sorted unstimulated T cells and proliferating T cells recovered from mixed lymphocyte reactions underwent TCRbeta CDR3 sequencing. Fresh whole blood from roughly nine HLA-typed healthy donors was used as the source from which PBMCs were isolated. Details on this clone: No antigen is known for it. Base qualities are missing; no much larger clone stands one base away.

The research as a whole found: Among mappable alloreactive CD4+ clones, an average Treg-derived fraction of over 60% was observed with siplizumab, compared with roughly 28% in control reactions. For roughly 75-96% of proliferating CD4+ or CD8+ clones, no naive or memory phenotype could be assigned. The suppressive function of proliferating Tregs from siplizumab cultures was not functionally confirmed. Compared with memory T cells, unstimulated naive T cells appeared more diverse, and naive cells seemed to make a substantial contribution to the alloresponse. Siplizumab significantly reduced the cumulative frequency of alloreactive sequences traceable to unstimulated CD4+ memory T cells. Because sequences at frequencies below about 10^-5 were poorly captured, only a minor fraction of alloreactive clones could be mapped back to unstimulated subsets.

This receptor was identified in a human donor in good health. What was sequenced was effector memory CD8+ T cells sorted from blood. The cell subset or site tag for this specimen amounts to: unstimulated CD8+ effector memory T cells. This sequence uses TRBV6-1 and TRBJ1-1, with the D gene not confidently named. The nucleotides read TGTGCCAGCAGTGAAGCGACCCCCGAAGCTTTCTTT. This is translated as CASSEATPEAFF.